This T cell receptor beta chain derives from a study of cytomegalovirus exposure and HLA in healthy donors (dated by TCRdb to the late 2010s). In terms of the full investigation: An earlier analysis of 587 of the donors reported roughly 300 Gb of sequence data and 100 million to 120 million unique TCR beta sequences obtained from approximately 180 million T cells. On average, roughly 250,000 unique TCR beta nucleotide sequences were sequenced per donor among 398 genotyped donors of the cohort, with about 17% of those sequences being non-productive. A later genetic analysis took genome-wide SNP genotypes for about three fifths of the roughly 700 donors and used that subset as a discovery cohort. An earlier analysis of around 640 of the donors used high-throughput TCR beta sequencing to judge whether each TCR beta V gene segment behaved as functional or pseudogenic. Of the roughly 420 genotyped donors, approximately 80% were placed in the genetic ancestry cluster associated with self-reported Caucasian donors. In a later analysis, previously published TCR beta repertoires from about 670 donors were re-analyzed and high-resolution HLA genotyping was added so that TCR occurrence patterns could be studied. To predict cytomegalovirus infection status, the study brought together high-throughput TCR immunosequencing, statistical association of individual TCRs with disease status, and machine learning. The number of typed donors differed by locus: about 620-640 for A, B, C, DRB1 and DQB1; approximately 520 for DQA1; 600 to 610 for DPA1; and about 450 for DPB1. Along with the roughly 700-subject first cohort, a separate validation cohort of roughly 110 different subjects was used. Alongside the repertoire data, information on donor age, sex, ethnicity and CMV serostatus was compiled. Approximately 300 gigabases of sequencing data and 75 million to 85 million unique TCR sequences made up an early release that covered fewer than 650 HLA-typed donors. The aim of the study was to test whether cataloging public T cell receptors could identify signatures of past pathogen exposure. Both class I and class II loci were covered by HLA typing, at four-digit resolution. Every repertoire in the discovery cohort had been generated on one and the same sequencing platform. The study profiled the T cell repertoires of under 850 subjects by immunosequencing and related them to cytomegalovirus serostatus. Rather than drawing on any new phenotypic data, the later analysis identified candidate immune exposures from TCR beta sequences and the way those sequences occurred across donors. A handful of DR-DQ haplotypes were handled as single units for association and clustering because linkage in the cohort was strong. Broader findings and caveats from the paper: The earlier analysis of some 560 of the donors excluded over 15 rarely observed V segments, including chromosome 9 orphons, because counts were too low. According to a later analysis, most CMV-associated TCR beta chains appeared to be HLA-restricted, and the HLA associations seemed to be driven largely by CMV exposure. The cohort was sequenced for TCR beta chains only, and without alpha or paired-chain data the features that could be detected were limited. Presence/absence analyses assumed roughly uniform sequencing depth across donors, an assumption that may not hold. In both the original and validation cohorts, the classifier was reported to diagnose cytomegalovirus status with high specificity and sensitivity. A further reported finding was that TCR beta sequences accurately predicted the HLA-A and HLA-B alleles for most subjects in the first cohort. When HLA alleles, especially DR and DQ, strongly co-occurred, attributing TCR associations to individual alleles was difficult. Correlated functional status among segregating V segments might be attributable to linkage disequilibrium, but an unknown experimental factor could not be ruled out. Specific HLA alleles were associated with over 15,000 TCR beta sequences at a false discovery rate of 0.05 in a later analysis. Some IMGT-functional V segments, including TRBV6-2 and TRBV6-3, could not be distinguished by the 87-base-pair reads and were therefore excluded. In a later analysis, the rate of TCR association differed among HLA loci, with DRB1 alleles having the most associated TCRs and HLA-C alleles having the fewest. Across donors, most TCR sequences were observed very rarely, whereas some public TCRs were present in many individuals. In a later analysis, HLA-associated TCR beta chains were found to be more clonally expanded and to have lower generation probabilities than equally common non-associated chains. Because some donors lacked HLA typing at each locus, the association tests relied only on the typed subset. In an earlier analysis of 587 of the donors, most TCR beta V segments appeared in productive rearrangements about 87% or about 30% of the time, broadly matching IMGT annotations. The only immune exposure information available for the cohort was CMV serostatus. The sequencing pipeline was judged likely to have produced a cluster of highly shared sequence variants as a technical artifact. A few of the identified cytomegalovirus-associated TCR beta chains were confirmed in vitro to be specific for cytomegalovirus antigens. The authors suggested that the approach could potentially be extended to other disease states and immunological phenotypes. The study listed 170 or so TCR beta chains as associated with cytomegalovirus. Several of the top co-occurrence clusters appeared to be linked to parvovirus B19, influenza, CMV and Epstein-Barr virus, according to a later analysis. Compared with the approximately 720-donor mean, donors in an Asian-associated ancestry cluster had fewer N-insertions in productive TCRs, according to a later genetic analysis. A later genetic analysis associated a missense DCLRE1C variant with V-gene and J-gene trimming of TCR beta chains, and an independent cohort replicated the association.

The receptor library was made with the immunoSEQ multiplex PCR assay. A mixture of 60 forward primers for TCR Vbeta segments and 13 reverse primers for TCR Jbeta segments was used in the multiplex PCR. Amplification of the CDR3 region of rearranged TCR beta genes was performed with a multiplex PCR assay on genomic DNA. Amplified TCR beta libraries were sequenced as 87-base-pair reads on the Illumina HiSeq System. The source study handled its data this way. A later analysis counted around 72 million unique TCR beta chains across the 650 to 700 repertoires, and some 11 million of these chains were shared by at least two donors. Raw reads were error-corrected and collapsed into unique sequences with a nearest-neighbor algorithm that merged closely related sequences to remove PCR and sequencing errors. To assign V, D and J gene segments, CDR3 sequences were aligned to IMGT reference sequences. For a sequence to be retained, a match of at least six nucleotides to both a V gene segment and a J gene segment was required. Rearrangements were classified as productive when the CDR3 lacked stop codons and remained in frame with V and J, and all other rearrangements were classified as non-productive. CDR3 was defined according to IMGT convention as the region running from the second conserved V-encoded cysteine to the conserved J-encoded phenylalanine. The earlier analysis of about 620 of the donors excluded sequences that lacked an unambiguous match to a single V gene segment. An earlier analysis of a few hundred of the donors called V segments functional above 56.7% productive rearrangements and segregating when the between-donor standard deviation exceeded 5%. A statistical classification framework was developed to diagnose cytomegalovirus status using the catalog of TCR beta chain sequences. A later analysis assigned V and J genes by comparing TCR nucleotide sequences with IMGT/GENE-DB human TR gene sequences. A later analysis assigned CDR3 sequences and most-parsimonious VDJ recombination scenarios with the TCRdist pipeline. In a later analysis, each TCR beta chain was defined by its CDR3 amino acid sequence together with its V-gene family, and reads lacking a unique V-gene family were excluded. As a way to deal with suspected cross-contamination and a sequencing artifact, a later analysis dropped under 600 nucleotide sequences that were highly shared and had low generation probability. A later analysis calculated a clonal expansion index for each public chain from normalized within-repertoire ranks of inferred template counts. Generation probabilities in a later analysis came from a VDJ recombination model fitted to out-of-frame rearrangements, and those results were checked against IGoR. In a later analysis, TCR-TCR, TCR-HLA and TCR-CMV co-occurrence was scored with hypergeometric tests, and a repertoire-size bias correction was applied to TCR pairs. A later analysis estimated false discovery rates by permuting HLA or CMV assignments 20 times. In a later analysis, co-occurring TCRs were grouped using DBSCAN, with TCRdist sequence similarity added in when clustering inside HLA-allele-positive subsets. Co-occurrence clustering excluded repertoires with fewer than 30,000 or more than 120,000 public chains, plus five with anomalous nucleotide sharing. Drawn from immuneACCESS, this table holds only the in-frame rearrangements with V and J called that TCRdb kept. Clones are partly lost; checked studies trace under half to an unresolved V gene and leave the rest unexplained. V and J calls and clone size are copied from that table; D and trimming were computed from the DNA. The sample table contains about 95,000 clones; only one count was recorded for around 75% of them. Approximately 9.9% of the sample is in the top ten clones.

In total, 666 healthy bone marrow donors made up the cohort. At the time of sampling, all cohort members were nominally healthy, though unrecorded immune exposures were likely present. The donor tested CMV seropositive and was one of the 289 seropositive cohort members. A peripheral blood sample was provided by each donor, and peripheral blood mononuclear cells were used for TCR beta sequencing. The Qiagen DNeasy Blood Extraction Kit was used to extract genomic DNA from the blood cell samples. V is shortened by 2 bases, J by 6 bases, and the region joining them spans 14 bases. CDR1 SGHRS and CDR2 YFSETQ were looked up in the germline V gene. Spanning cysteine to phenylalanine, the CDR3 consists of 14 amino acids. Kept here is only the CDR3 DNA, which spans 42 bases and is read in frame from base 1. A remark on this clone: This receptor's antigen is unknown. No base quality values were provided; no much bigger clone lies one nucleotide off.

The sequence joins TRBV5-1 to TRBJ1-2, and perhaps TRBD1 as D gene, on 6 matching bases. This TCR was recovered from a man aged 18 to 29 in good health and CMV-seropositive. Specimen: PBMCs. The CDR3 here reads CASSLIGQKHGYTF. The bases are TGCGCCAGCAGCTTAATAGGACAGAAGCATGGCTACACCTTC. Reference TRBV5-1 and TRBJ1-2 genes cover what lies past the CDR3, so the full variable domain is KAGVTQTPRYLIKTRGQQVTLSCSPISGHRSVSWYQQTPGQGLQFLFEYFSETQRNKGNFPGRFSGRQFSNSRSEMNVSTLELGDSALYLCASSLIGQKHGYTFGSGTRLTVV.